The source of this T cell receptor beta chain is a study of blood T cell repertoires in COVID-19 (dated by TCRdb to about 2020). Study-wide context: Samples covering the acute and convalescent phases of COVID-19 were provided by collaborators in the United States, Italy and Spain. The prospective study material was composed of cDNA or gDNA derived from T cells, B-cell-depleted T cells, or PBMCs. Where available, HLA class I and class II types were obtained from metadata supplied by the sample provider rather than from assay-based typing. The samples were drawn from two sources: the first 160 participants of the ongoing ImmuneRACE study, and 1,254 subjects contributed by 6 global collaborators. Nearly every sample came with metadata listing a de-identified subject ID, COVID-19 status, age in years and sex. The dataset comprised deeply sampled blood TCRbeta repertoires from subjects exposed to, actively infected with, or recovered from COVID-19. The repertoires were released in a freely available public database intended as a resource for research on the immune response to SARS-CoV-2.

Trimming costs V 7 bases and J 7 bases, and their ends lie 10 bases apart. CDR1 and CDR2, looked up from the germline V gene, are MNHEY and SVGAGI. The CDR3 runs 11 residues from the cysteine to the phenylalanine. Solely the CDR3 DNA is kept, with 33 bases framed from the first base. Comment on this clone: The antigen it recognizes is unknown. Base qualities were left out, and no much larger clone turns up one base away.

Participants in the prospective study were enrolled through a virtual design, were aged roughly 18 to 100 years, and lived in roughly 24 United States geographic areas. In the prospective study, cohorts were assigned on the basis of participant-reported clinical history obtained from a screening survey and a study questionnaire. For ImmuneRACE Cohort 3, a participant was defined as recovered based on two consecutive negative NP/OP PCR tests, clearance by a healthcare professional, or resolution of symptoms. In the prospective study, whole blood, serum and a nasopharyngeal or oropharyngeal swab were collected from each participant by mobile phlebotomists. Over a roughly 2-month period, participants in the prospective study had the option of providing additional blood draws and questionnaires. Blood samples from the prospective study were shipped frozen or at room temperature prior to DNA extraction.

The paper as a whole reports these results and caveats: The amount of clinical and demographic metadata varied by source and participant and was provided uncurated.

TCRbeta CDR3 regions were amplified from genomic DNA by means of the immunoSEQ Assay, a bias-controlled multiplex PCR. Per the original workflow: Within the assay, amplification of reference gene primers was used to estimate how many nucleated cells each sample contained. Sequence reads were collapsed and filtered to measure the absolute abundance of every unique TCRbeta CDR3 rearrangement. For each sample, productive Simpson clonality was calculated as the square root of Simpson's diversity index over productive rearrangements. TCRdb retrieved this table from immuneACCESS and kept in-frame rearrangements only. Not all clones are present; in checked studies, unresolved V genes account for under half, and no reason is known for the remainder. The DNA was the basis for D and trimming; V, J and clone size are from that table. This sample holds some 350,000 clones; around 87% were observed only once. The top ten clonotypes cover about 5.7% of the sample.

The sequence is built from TRBV6-5 and TRBJ1-1; a weak D assignment points to TRBD1 (5 bases agree). Sequenced sample: PBMCs or T cells enriched from blood (not recorded which). The sequence was collected from a young woman who had recovered from COVID-19. The DNA is as follows: TGTGCCAGCACCGCAGGGTTTGAAGCTTTCTTT. The translation is CASTAGFEAFF.